This T cell receptor (beta chain) was retrieved from a study of blood T cells in healthy people across ages. Germline V gives CDR1 SGHTA, CDR2 FQGNSA. The CDR3 spans 15 residues. The use of a sample-barcoded 5' primer and a J-beta primer mix characterized a second PCR of 7 to 11 cycles. One entry per CDR3 protein results from TCRdb running MiXCR on the 5' RACE reads. The repertoire consists of about 970,000 distinct CDR3 sequences, with roughly 47% occurring once and the leading ten covering around a fifth. To note about this clonotype: At one of its ends the junction is not consistent with the germline gene, which may arise from a read error.

This chain connects TRBV7-2 to TRBJ2-1; TRBD2 matches 7 bases. The sequenced material came from blood. This receptor was taken from a woman aged 60-75 years in good health. The DNA for the CDR3 is TGTGCCGGCAGCTTAGCTGGCGGGAGCTACAATGAGCAGTTCTTC. This encodes CAGSLAGGSYNEQFF. The full variable domain, with the rest looked up from reference TRBV7-2 and TRBJ2-1, is GAGVSQSPSNKVTEKGKDVELRCDPISGHTALYWYRQSLGQGLEFLIYFQGNSAPDKSGLPSDRFSAERTGGSVSTLTIQRTQQEDSAVYLCAGSLAGGSYNEQFFGPGTRLTVL.